The clone carrying this TCR beta chain occurred once. This record comes from a study of T cells in tuberculosis. The CDR3 has 14 amino acids. The V gene lost 2 bases and the J gene lost 0 bases, with 2 bases spanning the gap. From germline, CDR1 is SGHNT and CDR2 YENEEA. Data came from immunoSEQ multiplex PCR; TCRdb stores just in-frame clones and leaves some out. The sample comprises tens of thousands of clones, about 95% of which are singletons, and roughly 7% rests with the top ten. The sample taken for sequencing was PBMCs. This receptor was obtained from a donor aged 10-29 years with latent tuberculosis or without tuberculosis infection. The V gene is TRBV11-3, the J gene TRBJ2-6; D not certain. The CDR3 protein is CASSLYSGANVLTF. Here the CDR3 DNA reads TGTGCCAGCAGCTTATACTCTGGGGCCAACGTCCTGACTTTC.